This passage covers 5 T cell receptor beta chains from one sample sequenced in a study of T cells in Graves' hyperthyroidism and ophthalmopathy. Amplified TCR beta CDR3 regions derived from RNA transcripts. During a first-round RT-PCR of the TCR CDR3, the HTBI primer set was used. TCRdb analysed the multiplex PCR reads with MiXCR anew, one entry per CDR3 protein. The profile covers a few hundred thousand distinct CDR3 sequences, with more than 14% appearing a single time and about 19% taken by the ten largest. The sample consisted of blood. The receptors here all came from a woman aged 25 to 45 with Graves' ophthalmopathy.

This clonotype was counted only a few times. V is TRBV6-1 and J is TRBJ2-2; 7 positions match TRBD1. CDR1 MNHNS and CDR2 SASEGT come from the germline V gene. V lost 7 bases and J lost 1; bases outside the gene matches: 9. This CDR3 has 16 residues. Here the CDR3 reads CASKPTGTVNTGELFF. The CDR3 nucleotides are TGTGCCAGCAAACCAACCGGGACAGTGAACACCGGGGAGCTGTTTTTT.

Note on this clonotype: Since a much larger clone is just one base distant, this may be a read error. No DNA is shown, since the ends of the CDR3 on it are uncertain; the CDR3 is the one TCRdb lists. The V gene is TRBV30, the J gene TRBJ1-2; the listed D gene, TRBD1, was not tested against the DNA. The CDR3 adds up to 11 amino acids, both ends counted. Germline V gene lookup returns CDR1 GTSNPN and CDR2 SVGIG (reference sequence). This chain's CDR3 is CACGQGYGCTF.

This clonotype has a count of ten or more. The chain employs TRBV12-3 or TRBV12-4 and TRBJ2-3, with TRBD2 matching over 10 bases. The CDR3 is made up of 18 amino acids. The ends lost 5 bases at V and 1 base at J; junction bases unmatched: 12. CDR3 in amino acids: CASSTTSGGAARTDTQYF. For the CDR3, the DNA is TGTGCCAGCAGTACCACCAGCGGGGGGGCCGCCCGCACAGATACGCAGTATTTT.

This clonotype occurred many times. CDR3 DNA: TGTGCCACCAGTGATGCAGGGGGCGACACAGATACGCAGTATTTT. It encodes CATSDAGGDTDTQYF. This chain uses TRBV24-1 with TRBJ2-3; 8 positions match TRBD1. Germline trimming cut 3 bases from V and 2 bases from J; bases unmatched to any gene: 3. Germline V gene lookup returns CDR1 KGHDR and CDR2 SFDVKD. This CDR3 has 15 residues.

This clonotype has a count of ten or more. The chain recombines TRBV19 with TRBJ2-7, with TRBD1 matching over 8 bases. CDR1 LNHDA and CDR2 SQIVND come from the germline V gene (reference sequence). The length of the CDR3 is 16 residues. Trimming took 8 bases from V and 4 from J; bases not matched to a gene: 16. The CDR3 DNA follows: TGTGCCAGTCCGAAACTCCTTGACAGGGGTTCTTACGAGCAGTACTTC. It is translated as CASPKLLDRGSYEQYF.